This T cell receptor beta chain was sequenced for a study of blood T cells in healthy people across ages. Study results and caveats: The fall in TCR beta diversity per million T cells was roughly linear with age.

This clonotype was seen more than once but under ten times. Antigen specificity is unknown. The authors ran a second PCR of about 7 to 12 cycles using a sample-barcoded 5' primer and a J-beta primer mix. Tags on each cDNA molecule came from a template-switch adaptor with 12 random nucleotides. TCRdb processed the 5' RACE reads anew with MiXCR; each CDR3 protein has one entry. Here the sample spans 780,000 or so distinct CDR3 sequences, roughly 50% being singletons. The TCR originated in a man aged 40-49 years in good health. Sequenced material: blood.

This chain's CDR3 is CASSLVPAGQGAYEQYF. CDR3 DNA sequence: TGTGCCAGCAGCTTAGTTCCTGCGGGACAGGGGGCTTACGAGCAGTACTTC. The chain combines TRBV7-2 with TRBJ2-7, with TRBD1 matching over 12 bases. The germline V gene encodes CDR1 SGHTA and CDR2 FQGNSA. With 1 base clipped from V and 4 bases from J, the junction kept 8 bases outside the gene matches. The CDR3 is 17 residues long.